This T cell receptor beta chain derives from a study of tumor and adjacent non-tumor tissue in lung cancer. Turning to this clonotype: One end of the junction fails to match germline, which may point to a read error.

TCRbeta libraries were built with three rounds of nested PCR, modified from ARM-PCR. Via MiXCR, TCRdb re-called the multiplex PCR reads, giving one row per CDR3 protein. The sample holds 84,000 or so distinct CDR3 sequences, 61% seen once. The CDR3 is 14 residues long. CDR1 and CDR2 from the germline V gene are DFQATT and SNEGSKA (reference sequence). The template was RNA from unsorted bulk tissue. This chain links TRBV20-1 with TRBJ2-4, with D possibly being TRBD2 (6 bases). Input material: lung tumor tissue. The origin of this receptor is a man aged 65 to 85 with non-small cell lung cancer. The CDR3 region is CSVRGRAGKNIQYF. The CDR3 nucleotides read TGCAGTGTTAGAGGTCGGGCGGGGAAAAACATTCAGTACTTC.